These 18 T cell receptor beta chains were sequenced from one sample in a study of blood T cell repertoires in COVID-19. Generated by immunoSEQ multiplex PCR, the TCRdb table keeps only in-frame clones and is missing some. The table lists 100,000 or so clones, under 95% of them singletons, with around 3.9% in the top ten. The sample taken for sequencing was peripheral blood. The receptors were gathered from a woman aged 45-60 years in a cohort sampled during active COVID-19.

The chain joins TRBV5-3 to TRBJ2-5; D might be TRBD2 (5 bases). TRBV5-3 has ORF status, its function being uncertain. The CDR3 spans 14 residues. Trimming removed 6 bases from V and 4 bases from J, with 16 bases in between. CDR3 DNA: TGTGCCAGAATCCCACCCCTAGCTCCAGAGACCCAGTACTTC. It yields the protein CARIPPLAPETQYF.

The chain links TRBV4-1 to TRBJ1-2; possibly TRBD1 for D (6 bases). The CDR3 sequence is 15 residues long. Trimming took off 0 bases at V and 7 bases at J, with 15 bases between the two ends. Germline-derived CDR1 and CDR2 are MGHRA and YSYEKL. The chain's CDR3 is CASSQDLSGVRGYTF. The CDR3 region has the DNA TGCGCCAGCAGCCAAGATCTTTCAGGGGTGCGTGGCTACACCTTC.

The chain links TRBV2 to TRBJ2-1; a possible D gene is TRBD2 (7 bases). The CDR3 sequence is 15 residues long. CDR1 SNHLY and CDR2 FYNNEI come from the germline V gene. Trimming removed 7 bases from V and 3 bases from J, with 16 bases in between. The CDR3, as DNA: TGTGCCAGCACCCGTGGGGGCGGGAGCTACAATGAGCAGTTCTTC. Its protein product is CASTRGGGSYNEQFF.

This sequence joins TRBV6-6 and TRBJ1-6; no firm D call. In germline, CDR1 is MNHNY, CDR2 SVGAGI (reference sequence). This CDR3 is 15 amino acids long. The V gene lost 6 bases and the J gene lost 9 bases, with 18 bases spanning the gap. CDR3: CASRSSGFDGSPLHF. For the CDR3, the DNA is TGTGCCAGCAGGAGTTCGGGGTTCGACGGTTCACCCCTCCACTTT.

The rearrangement joins TRBV6-1 to TRBJ2-1; possible D gene TRBD1, 6 bases. V was shortened by 3 bases and J by 9 bases, with 15 bases between the two germline ends. Per germline, CDR1 MNHNS and CDR2 SASEGT. CDR3 size: 14 residues. The CDR3 spells CASSDLQGVGEQFF. As DNA, the CDR3 is TGTGCCAGCAGTGACCTACAGGGCGTCGGTGAGCAGTTCTTC.

The J gene is TRBJ1-2, the V gene TRBV5-5, with no clear D. The V end lost 0 bases, the J end lost 4 bases, and 22 bases lay between the germline ends. The CDR3 length is 18 residues. Germline CDR1 is SGHKS and CDR2 is YYEKEE (reference sequence). The CDR3 sequence: CASSLGSGPLSLAYGYTF. The CDR3 DNA sequence: TGTGCCAGCAGCTTGGGTTCGGGTCCACTATCCTTAGCCTATGGCTACACCTTC. Full variable domain (missing parts from reference TRBV5-5 and TRBJ1-2): DAGVTQSPTHLIKTRGQQVTLRCSPISGHKSVSWYQQVLGQGPQFIFQYYEKEERGRGNFPDRFSARQFPNYSSELNVNALLLGDSALYLCASSLGSGPLSLAYGYTFGSGTRLTVV.

This chain connects TRBV7-3 to TRBJ2-7; D might be TRBD2 (7 bases). The V end lost 7 bases, the J end lost 5 bases, and 15 bases lay between the germline ends. The CDR3 is 13 residues long. From germline, CDR1 is SGHTA and CDR2 FQGTGA. CDR3 in DNA: TGTGCCAGCACAGTGCGGGGGCCGGACGAGCAGTACTTC. Its protein product is CASTVRGPDEQYF.

This clone occurred a few times. This chain connects TRBV7-9 to TRBJ2-7, with D possibly matching TRBD2 (7 bases). The CDR3 length is 14 residues. The germline V gene has CDR1 SEHNR and CDR2 FQNEAQ (reference sequence). The V end was cut by 5 bases, the J end by 7 bases, with 18 bases between. CDR3 protein: CASSPRGGSVEQYF. The CDR3 DNA reads as TGTGCCAGCAGCCCTAGGGGGGGGTCAGTGGAGCAGTACTTC.

The chain combines TRBV5-1 with TRBJ2-7; 9 nucleotides match TRBD1. This CDR3 region has 15 residues. Germline assignment: CDR1 SGHRS and CDR2 YFSETQ. Trimming cost V 4 bases and J 2 bases; bases outside gene matches: 7. The CDR3 DNA reads as TGCGCCAGCAGCCCCTGGACAGGGGATGCCTACGAGCAGTACTTC. Translating gives CASSPWTGDAYEQYF. Using reference TRBV5-1 and TRBJ2-7 for the parts outside the CDR3, the full variable domain is KAGVTQTPRYLIKTRGQQVTLSCSPISGHRSVSWYQQTPGQGLQFLFEYFSETQRNKGNFPGRFSGRQFSNSRSEMNVSTLELGDSALYLCASSPWTGDAYEQYFGPGTRLTVT.

The chain recombines TRBV15 with TRBJ1-1, with unresolved D. The V end was cut by 0 bases, the J end by 5 bases, with 4 bases between. CDR3 length: 12 residues. Germline CDR1 and CDR2: LNHNV and YYDKDF (reference sequence). The DNA for the CDR3 is TGTGCCACCAGCAGAGACGGTACTGAAGCTTTCTTT. This codes for CATSRDGTEAFF. The complete variable domain, with remaining parts taken from reference TRBV15 and TRBJ1-1, reads DAMVIQNPRYQVTQFGKPVTLSCSQTLNHNVMYWYQQKSSQAPKLLFHYYDKDFNNEADTPDNFQSRRPNTSFCFLDIRSPGLGDTAMYLCATSRDGTEAFFGQGTRLTVV.

The V and J genes are TRBV6-1 and TRBJ1-1; D may be TRBD1 (5 bases). CDR3 length: 16 amino acids. Germline V gene data show CDR1 as MNHNS and CDR2 as SASEGT. V dropped 3 bases and J dropped 0 bases, with 14 bases sitting between them. CDR3 in DNA: TGTGCCAGCAGTGACAGGGTAACAACCCTGAACACTGAAGCTTTCTTT. It yields the protein CASSDRVTTLNTEAFF.

V and J are TRBV5-8 and TRBJ2-7; 10 bases match TRBD1. V shed 1 base, J shed 1 base, and the junction held 8 bases outside the gene matches. CDR1 and CDR2 from the germline V gene are SGHTS and YDEGEE. The CDR3 has 17 amino acids. CDR3 DNA: TGTGCCAGCAGCTTGAGTTTAGGGACAGGGGCTTCCTACGAGCAGTACTTC. It codes for CASSLSLGTGASYEQYF.

This chain connects TRBV7-3 to TRBJ2-3; perhaps TRBD2 as D (5 bases). CDR1 and CDR2 (germline): SGHTA, FQGTGA. The V and J ends lost 3 bases and 4 bases respectively, with 11 bases between them. The CDR3 sequence is 14 residues long. For the CDR3, the DNA is TGTGCCAGCAGCTTTGGGAGCTTCGCAGATACGCAGTATTTT. Amino acid sequence: CASSFGSFADTQYF.

This rearrangement joins TRBV5-6 to TRBJ1-6; D call uncertain. Germline CDR1 reads SGHDT; CDR2 reads YYEEEE. Trimming shortened V by 4 bases and J by 14 bases, and 16 bases separated the two germline ends. CDR3 length: 13 residues. DNA of the CDR3: TGTGCCAGCAGCCGAACCGCCGGCGGAACCCTCCACTTT. Protein product: CASSRTAGGTLHF.

V is TRBV6-6 and J is TRBJ2-7; D is uncertain. V lost 4 bases and J 5 bases, leaving 15 bases between the germline ends. The germline V gene encodes CDR1 MNHNY and CDR2 SVGAGI (reference sequence). This CDR3 contains 14 residues. CDR3 sequence (DNA): TGTGCCAGCAGTTCCGGTGACGGTCGGGACGAGCAGTACTTC. Amino acids: CASSSGDGRDEQYF.

The chain combines TRBV6-6 with TRBJ2-7, with 10 bases aligning to TRBD2. This CDR3 region has 14 residues. Germline CDR1 and CDR2: MNHNY and SVGAGI (reference sequence). Unmatched junction bases numbered 3, after V lost 5 bases and J lost 2 bases. CDR3 coding DNA: TGTGCCAGCAGTCTTGGACTAGCGGCCTACGAGCAGTACTTC. Translating it yields CASSLGLAAYEQYF.

V is TRBV5-1 and J is TRBJ2-1; no clear D. V gave up 1 base and J gave up 4 bases, with 9 bases separating them. Per germline, CDR1 SGHRS and CDR2 YFSETQ. The CDR3 length is 14 residues. This chain's CDR3 is CASSLSDLYNEQFF. The CDR3 DNA sequence: TGCGCCAGCAGCTTGTCCGACTTGTACAATGAGCAGTTCTTC.

The rearrangement uses TRBV24-1 and TRBJ2-3, with D possibly TRBD1 on 6 matching bases. CDR1 and CDR2 (germline): KGHDR, SFDVKD. V was trimmed by 0 bases and J by 3 bases, leaving 6 bases between them. The CDR3 is 14 amino acids. The CDR3 here is CATSDLQGTDTQYF. The CDR3 region has the DNA TGTGCCACCAGTGATTTGCAGGGGACAGATACGCAGTATTTT.